A selection of T cell receptor beta chains follows, all from one sample in a study of cytomegalovirus exposure and HLA in healthy donors. Some clones are missing from TCRdb's copy, which holds only in-frame ones; the method was immunoSEQ multiplex PCR. In the table there are fewer than 55,000 clones, around 60% of which are singletons. The sequencing input was PBMCs. Source of these receptors: a man between 60 and 70 years old in good health and CMV-seropositive. CDR3s include the opening cysteine and the closing phenylalanine or tryptophan. D genes are given only for firm matches. Part of the rows lack a size; the others show once, few, many or a class for expanded clones.

d_call: NA
clone_size: NA
j_call: TRBJ2-7
v_call: TRBV4-1
cdr3_aa: CASSQETGSPYEQYF
cdr3_nt: TGCGCCAGCAGCCAAGAGACAGGCTCGCCCTACGAGCAGTACTTC

d_call: NA
clone_size: NA
j_call: TRBJ1-1
v_call: TRBV18
cdr3_aa: CASSPGIGDMNTEAFF
cdr3_nt: TGTGCCAGCTCACCGGGAATTGGGGACATGAACACTGAAGCTTTCTTT

d_call: TRBD2
clone_size: NA
j_call: TRBJ2-1
v_call: TRBV7-9
cdr3_aa: CASSRVVGLAGGSYNEQFF
cdr3_nt: TGTGCCAGCAGCCGAGTGGTGGGACTAGCGGGAGGATCCTACAATGAGCAGTTCTTC

d_call: NA
clone_size: NA
j_call: TRBJ2-5
v_call: TRBV19
cdr3_aa: CASSLLFGGAETQYF
cdr3_nt: TGTGCCAGTAGTCTTCTCTTTGGGGGCGCGGAGACCCAGTACTTC

d_call: TRBD2
clone_size: few
j_call: TRBJ2-5
v_call: TRBV5-1
cdr3_aa: CASSFSPGGLAGGETQYF
cdr3_nt: TGCGCCAGCAGCTTTTCTCCAGGGGGACTAGCGGGAGGAGAGACCCAGTACTTC

d_call: TRBD1
clone_size: NA
j_call: TRBJ2-3
v_call: TRBV7-8
cdr3_aa: CASTPQGVADTQYF
cdr3_nt: TGTGCCAGCACCCCACAGGGGGTGGCAGATACGCAGTATTTT

d_call: NA
clone_size: NA
j_call: TRBJ2-2
v_call: TRBV2
cdr3_aa: CASSASLGARTGELFF
cdr3_nt: TGTGCCAGCAGTGCTAGCCTCGGAGCGAGAACCGGGGAGCTGTTTTTT

d_call: TRBD2
clone_size: NA
j_call: TRBJ2-1
v_call: TRBV5-4
cdr3_aa: CASSSGTSGYNEQFF
cdr3_nt: TGTGCCAGCAGCTCCGGGACTAGCGGCTACAATGAGCAGTTCTTC

d_call: TRBD1
clone_size: NA
j_call: TRBJ2-6
v_call: TRBV15
cdr3_aa: CATSVGNRGRGANVLTF
cdr3_nt: TGTGCCACCAGCGTGGGAAACAGGGGGCGGGGGGCCAACGTCCTGACTTTC

d_call: TRBD1
clone_size: NA
j_call: TRBJ1-2
v_call: TRBV6-4
cdr3_aa: CAGRDRLNGYTF
cdr3_nt: TGTGCCGGAAGGGACAGGCTCAATGGCTACACCTTC

d_call: NA
clone_size: few
j_call: TRBJ2-1
v_call: TRBV7-9
cdr3_aa: CASSDLIGERAYNEQFF
cdr3_nt: TGTGCCAGCAGCGACTTGATCGGGGAGAGGGCCTACAATGAGCAGTTCTTC

d_call: TRBD1
clone_size: NA
j_call: TRBJ2-1
v_call: TRBV28
cdr3_aa: CASSLDRVPPYNEQFF
cdr3_nt: TGTGCCAGCAGTTTGGACAGGGTTCCCCCCTACAATGAGCAGTTCTTC

d_call: NA
clone_size: few
j_call: TRBJ2-6
v_call: TRBV19
cdr3_aa: CASSQRGGTGANVLTF
cdr3_nt: TGTGCCAGTAGCCAAAGGGGCGGAACTGGGGCCAACGTCCTGACTTTC

d_call: NA
clone_size: medium-sized
j_call: TRBJ1-1
v_call: TRBV19
cdr3_aa: CASSTPAEPNTEAFF
cdr3_nt: TGTGCCAGTAGTACCCCCGCAGAACCGAACACTGAAGCTTTCTTT

d_call: TRBD2
clone_size: NA
j_call: TRBJ2-7
v_call: TRBV11-2
cdr3_aa: CASSLVAGGRYEQYF
cdr3_nt: TGTGCCAGCAGCTTAGTGGCGGGAGGGAGGTACGAGCAGTACTTC

d_call: NA
clone_size: few
j_call: TRBJ1-3
v_call: TRBV28
cdr3_aa: CASSPAGRPFSGNTIYF
cdr3_nt: TGTGCCAGCAGTCCGGCGGGGAGGCCCTTCTCTGGAAACACCATATATTTT